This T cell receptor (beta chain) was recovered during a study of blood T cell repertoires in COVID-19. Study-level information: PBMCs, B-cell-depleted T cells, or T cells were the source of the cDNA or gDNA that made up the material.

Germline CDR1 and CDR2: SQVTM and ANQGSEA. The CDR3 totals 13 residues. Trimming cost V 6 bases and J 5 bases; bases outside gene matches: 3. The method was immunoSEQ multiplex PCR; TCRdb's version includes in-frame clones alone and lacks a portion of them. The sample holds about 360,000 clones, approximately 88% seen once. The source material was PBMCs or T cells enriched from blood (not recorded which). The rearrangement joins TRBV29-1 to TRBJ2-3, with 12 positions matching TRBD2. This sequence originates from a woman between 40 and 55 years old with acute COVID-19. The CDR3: CSVLAGGQDTQYF. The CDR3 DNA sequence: TGCAGCGTCCTAGCGGGGGGGCAAGATACGCAGTATTTT.